This T cell receptor (beta chain) was sequenced for a study of graft-versus-host responses after intestinal transplantation. On the study more broadly: Transplant types were multivisceral, liver-intestinal, or isolated intestinal.

The repertoire was sequenced with immunoSEQ multiplex PCR; TCRdb's copy has only in-frame clones and lacks some. The table lists some 35,000 clones, approximately 94% of them singletons. Germline V gene sequence: CDR1 SGHNT, CDR2 YYREEE (reference sequence). The CDR3 loop spans 13 amino acids. The germline V and J ends were trimmed by 5 bases and 1 base, with 8 bases remaining between them. As regards this clone: The antigen is not known. Other DNA sequences in this sample translate to the same CDR3.

The source was unstimulated CD4+ T cells sorted from spleen or lymph node cells, collected before transplant. This chain joins TRBV5-4 and TRBJ2-3; D is possibly TRBD2 (6 bases). This clonotype was obtained from a human donor who was the organ donor for an intestinal transplant. The DNA of the CDR3 is TGTGCCAGCAGTTTAGCGGGCACAGATACGCAGTATTTT. Protein product: CASSLAGTDTQYF.